This T cell receptor (beta chain) stems from a study of siplizumab effects on memory and regulatory T cells. Sequencing was performed with immunoSEQ multiplex PCR; in TCRdb, only in-frame clones are kept and a portion is missing. The table shows some 110,000 clones, with about 94% occurring only once. The CDR3 covers 14 residues. Germline CDR1 is MNHEY and CDR2 is SMNVEV (reference sequence). The V and J ends lost 7 bases and 3 bases, in that order; junction bases with no gene match: 9. Sequencing was carried out using Tregs sorted from blood. This rearrangement joins TRBV27 to TRBJ2-7, with 7 bases fitting TRBD1. The TCR comes from a human donor in good health. CDR3 residues: CASKETGYHYEQYF. In nucleotides, the CDR3 is TGTGCCAGCAAGGAGACAGGGTATCACTACGAGCAGTACTTC.